Listed below are T cell receptor beta chains from one sample, sequenced in a study of T cells in Graves' hyperthyroidism and ophthalmopathy. MiXCR, run by TCRdb on the multiplex PCR reads, gives a single entry per CDR3 protein. The data contain 30,000 to 35,000 distinct CDR3 sequences, 45% to 55% of them singletons. The sequencing sample was made of blood. The origin of the receptors is a woman between 35 and 50 years old with Graves' ophthalmopathy. Each CDR3 is given with its conserved first and last residue. A D gene is named only where the DNA matches it firmly. Rows give clone size only sometimes, using once, few, many, or a class for an expanded clone.

v_call	d_call	j_call	clone_size	cdr3_nt	cdr3_aa
TRBV6-5	-	TRBJ2-5	-	TGTGCCAGCAGTTCGTCGGGGGCGGATCAGCCCCAGTACTTC	CASSSSGADQPQYF
TRBV7-2	-	TRBJ1-5	-	TGTGCCAGCAGGCGGGGAAGAGGCAATCAGCCCCAGCATTTT	CASRRGRGNQPQHF
TRBV24-1	TRBD1	TRBJ1-2	medium-sized	TGTGCCACCAGTCAACAGGGGAACTATGGCTACACCTTC	CATSQQGNYGYTF
TRBV10-3	-	TRBJ2-5	medium-sized	TGTGCCATCAGTGATATGGGCGGCCAAGAGACCCAGTACTTC	CAISDMGGQETQYF
TRBV6-2/TRBV6-3	-	TRBJ2-3	many	TGTGCCAGCAGACTTGACACTTTCCCACGGGATACGCAGTATTTT	CASRLDTFPRDTQYF
TRBV6-6	TRBD1	TRBJ2-7	many	TGTGCCAGCAGTTACCCGACAGGGGACGAGCAGTACTTC	CASSYPTGDEQYF
TRBV5-1	TRBD2	TRBJ2-1	-	TGCGCCAGCAGCGGTGGGACTAGCGGGAGGGCCAGGGAGCAGTTCTTC	CASSGGTSGRAREQFF
TRBV7-3	-	TRBJ1-1	medium-sized	TGTGCCAGCAGCAGGGGCGGTCGGACTGAAGCTTTCTTT	CASSRGGRTEAFF
TRBV6-2/TRBV6-3	TRBD1	TRBJ2-3	many	TGTGCCACCGCCCTCCGGGACAGGGGTGATACGCAGTATTTT	CATALRDRGDTQYF
TRBV29-1	-	TRBJ1-4	medium-sized	TGCAGCGTAACTAATGAAAAACTGTTTTTT	CSVTNEKLFF